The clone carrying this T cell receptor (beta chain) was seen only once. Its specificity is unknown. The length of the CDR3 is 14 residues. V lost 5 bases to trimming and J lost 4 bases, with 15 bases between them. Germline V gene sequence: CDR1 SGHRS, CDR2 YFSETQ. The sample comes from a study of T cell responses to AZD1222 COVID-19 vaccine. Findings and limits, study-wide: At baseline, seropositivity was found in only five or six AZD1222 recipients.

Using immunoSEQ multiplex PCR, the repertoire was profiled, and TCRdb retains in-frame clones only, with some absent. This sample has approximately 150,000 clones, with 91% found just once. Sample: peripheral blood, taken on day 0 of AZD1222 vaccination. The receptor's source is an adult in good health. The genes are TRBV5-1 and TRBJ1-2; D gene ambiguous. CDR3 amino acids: CASRSDPASYGYTF. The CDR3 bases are TGCGCCAGCAGAAGTGACCCCGCGTCCTATGGCTACACCTTC.